This TCR beta chain was sequenced during a study of cytomegalovirus exposure and HLA in healthy donors. In the study overall: Out of 398 genotyped donors, roughly 80% belonged to the Caucasian-associated ancestry cluster.

This PCR relied on a set of 60 Vbeta primers and 13 Jbeta primers. Some clones are missing from TCRdb's copy, which holds only in-frame ones; the method was immunoSEQ multiplex PCR. The sample contains roughly 190,000 clones, 65% to 75% of which appear only once. Concerning this clone: Its antigen is currently unknown.

General study findings and limits: In a later analysis, TCR beta V- and J-gene trimming was associated with a missense DCLRE1C variant.

V was shortened by 5 bases and J by 0 bases, with 14 bases between the two germline ends. Per germline, CDR1 SGHTA and CDR2 FQGNSA. This CDR3 spans 17 amino acids. The V and J genes are TRBV7-2 and TRBJ2-6; D is possibly TRBD2 (5 bases). The sequenced sample consisted of PBMCs. The clonotype originates from a man aged 25-40 years in good health and CMV-seropositive. CDR3 sequence (DNA): TGTGCCAGCAGCATAATACCCGGGATCTCTGGGGCCAACGTCCTGACTTTC. Protein: CASSIIPGISGANVLTF.